One and the same sample provided the 6 T cell receptor beta chains below, sequenced in a study of tissue T cells after allogeneic stem cell transplantation. The assay was immunoSEQ multiplex PCR, and TCRdb's table has in-frame clones only and misses some. This sample has approximately 50,000 clones, with around 70% found just once. The sample consisted of sorted cells pooled from one or two spleens. The receptors here all came from a pool of C57BL/6 mice in good health.

This clone was seen a handful of times. Genes and germline are mouse. The read comes to an end 1 residue before the CDR3 does, leaving the germline J gene to fill in the end. The V call is TRBV31, the J call TRBJ2-7; 8 bases agree with TRBD2. Looked up from germline, CDR1 is GKSSPN and CDR2 is SITVG. This CDR3 region has 13 residues. Trimming at V came to 8 bases and at J to 3 bases, leaving 9 bases not matched to a gene. The CDR3 is CAPEGGRCYEQYF. The CDR3 DNA, read in part, is TGTGCCCCCGAGGGGGGGCGCTGCTATGAACAGTAC.

Notes on this clone: Any gene name here is a mouse gene name. With the read ending 1 residue before the CDR3 end, the germline J gene is used to fill in that end. The rearrangement uses TRBV3 and TRBJ2-4; either TRBD1 or TRBD2 may supply D (5 bases each). Per the germline V gene, CDR1 is SNHLY and CDR2 is FYNGKV (reference sequence). CDR3 length: 15 amino acids. The V gene lost 0 bases and the J gene lost 0 bases, with 7 bases spanning the gap. CDR3 sequence reads: CASSLAGASQNTLYF. The part of the CDR3 DNA that was read is TGTGCCAGCAGCTTAGCAGGGGCAAGTCAAAACACCTTGTAC.

On this clone: Mouse germline and gene names are used. The read finishes 1 residue shy of the CDR3 end, and the germline J gene is used to complete it. The V and J genes are TRBV3 and TRBJ1-3; a weak D match, TRBD1 (5 bases). With 2 bases removed from V and 0 bases from J, the gap between germline ends came to 8 bases. Germline V gene sequence: CDR1 SNHLY, CDR2 FYNGKV (reference sequence). This CDR3 region has 15 residues. CDR3 in amino acids: CASSLQGHSGNTLYF. CDR3 DNA (partial): TGTGCCAGCAGCTTACAGGGCCATTCTGGAAATACGCTCTAT. Combining the CDR3 with reference TRBV3 and TRBJ1-3 gives the whole variable domain GPKVLQIPSHQIIDMGQMVTLNCDPVSNHLYFYWYKQILGQQMEFLVNFYNGKVMEKSKLFKDQFSVERPDGSYFTLKIQPTALEDSAVYFCASSLQGHSGNTLYFGEGSRLIVV.

As to this clone: Gene names and germline refer to mouse. The DNA read from the CDR3 is TGCTCCAGCAGTCAAGAGGAGATTTCCAACGAAAGATTATTT. Translation: CSSSQEEISNERLF. In full, the CDR3 reads CSSSQEEISNERLFF. The V call is TRBV23, the J call TRBJ1-4. Read coverage stops 1 residue before the CDR3 terminus; the germline J gene supplies the remainder. CDR3 length: 15 amino acids. Germline lookup yields CDR1 KGHTA and CDR2 FQNQQP.

About this clone: Mouse names are used for the genes. The read finishes 1 residue shy of the CDR3 end, and the germline J gene is used to complete it. This rearrangement joins TRBV12-1 to TRBJ2-5, with D hard to call. The V end lost 3 bases, the J end lost 0 bases, and 3 bases lay between the germline ends. Per the germline V gene, CDR1 is SGHSN and CDR2 is HYEKVE. The CDR3 is 12 residues long. CDR3 bases read: TGTGCCAGCTCTTCTAACCAAGACACCCAGTAC. Amino acid sequence: CASSSNQDTQY. From start to end, the CDR3 is CASSSNQDTQYF.

In its sample, this clone was seen a few times. Gene names follow the mouse nomenclature. The CDR3 end lies 1 residue beyond the end of the read and is filled in from the germline J gene. The genes are TRBV12-1 and TRBJ2-7, with TRBD2 identical over 9 bases. V shed 1 base, J shed 2 bases, and the junction held 2 bases outside the gene matches. CDR1 is SGHSN and CDR2 is HYEKVE in the germline V gene. CDR3 length: 14 amino acids. The CDR3 DNA, read in part, is TGTGCCAGCTCTCTTGACTGGGGGCCCTATGAACAGTAC. Amino acid sequence: CASSLDWGPYEQY. The CDR3 as a whole reads CASSLDWGPYEQYF.